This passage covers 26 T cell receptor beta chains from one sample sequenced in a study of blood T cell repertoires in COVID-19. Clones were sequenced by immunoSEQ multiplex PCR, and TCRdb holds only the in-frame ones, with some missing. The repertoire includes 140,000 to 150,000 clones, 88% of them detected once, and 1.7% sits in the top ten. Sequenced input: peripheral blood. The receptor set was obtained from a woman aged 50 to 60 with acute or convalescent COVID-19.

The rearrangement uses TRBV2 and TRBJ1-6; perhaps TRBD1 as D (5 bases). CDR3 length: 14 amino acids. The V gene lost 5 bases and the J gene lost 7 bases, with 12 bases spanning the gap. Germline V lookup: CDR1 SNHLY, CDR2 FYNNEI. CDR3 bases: TGTGCCAGCAGTCAGCAGGGAGGGAATTCACCCCTCCACTTT. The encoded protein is CASSQQGGNSPLHF.

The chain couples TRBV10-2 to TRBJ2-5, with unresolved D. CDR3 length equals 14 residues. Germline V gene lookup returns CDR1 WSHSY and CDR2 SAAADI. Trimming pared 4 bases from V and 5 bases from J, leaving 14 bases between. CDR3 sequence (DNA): TGCGCCAGCAGTGTAGTGACGCCGAGGGAGACCCAGTACTTC. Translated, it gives CASSVVTPRETQYF.

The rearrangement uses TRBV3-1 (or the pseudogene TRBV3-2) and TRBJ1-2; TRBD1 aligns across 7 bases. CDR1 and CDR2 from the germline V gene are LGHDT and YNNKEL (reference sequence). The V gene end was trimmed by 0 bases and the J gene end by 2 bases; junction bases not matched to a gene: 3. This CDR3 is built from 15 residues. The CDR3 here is CASSQDSQGNYGYTF. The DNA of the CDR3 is TGTGCCAGCAGCCAAGACTCACAGGGGAACTATGGCTACACCTTC.

The chain's CDR3 is CASRCTGGVEYNEQFF. The CDR3, as DNA: TGCGCCAGCAGGTGTACAGGGGGCGTCGAGTACAATGAGCAGTTCTTC. The chain is built from TRBV23-1 and TRBJ2-1, with TRBD1 matching 9 bases. TRBV23-1 is placed among ORFs of uncertain function. After removal of 6 bases from V and 4 bases from J, the junction contained 10 bases not matched to a gene. The CDR3 is made up of 16 amino acids.

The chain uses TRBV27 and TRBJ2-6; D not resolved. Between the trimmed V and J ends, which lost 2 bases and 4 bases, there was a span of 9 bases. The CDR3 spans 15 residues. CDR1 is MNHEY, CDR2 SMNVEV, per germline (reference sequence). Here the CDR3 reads CASSLLTSGANVLTF. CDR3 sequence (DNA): TGTGCCAGCAGTTTACTAACCTCCGGGGCCAACGTCCTGACTTTC.

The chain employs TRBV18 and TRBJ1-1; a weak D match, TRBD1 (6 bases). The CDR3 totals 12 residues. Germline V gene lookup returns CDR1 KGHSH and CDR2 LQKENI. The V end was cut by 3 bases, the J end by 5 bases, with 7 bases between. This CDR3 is CASSPGQTEAFF. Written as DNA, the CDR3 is TGTGCCAGCTCACCTGGACAGACTGAAGCTTTCTTT.

The CDR3 region is CASRGQVSNTEAFF. CDR3 nucleotide sequence: TGTGCCAGCAGAGGACAGGTCTCGAACACTGAAGCTTTCTTT. J is TRBJ1-1 and V is TRBV6-5; TRBD1 matches at 7 bases. Germline assignment: CDR1 MNHEY and CDR2 SVGAGI. Unmatched junction bases numbered 5, after V lost 6 bases and J lost 1 base. The CDR3 loop spans 14 amino acids.

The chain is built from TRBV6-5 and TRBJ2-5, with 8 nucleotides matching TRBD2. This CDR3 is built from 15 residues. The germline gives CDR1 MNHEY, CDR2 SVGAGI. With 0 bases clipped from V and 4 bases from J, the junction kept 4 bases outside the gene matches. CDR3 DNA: TGTGCCAGCAGTTACTCCGGGGGGGTCTTAGAGACCCAGTACTTC. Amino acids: CASSYSGGVLETQYF.

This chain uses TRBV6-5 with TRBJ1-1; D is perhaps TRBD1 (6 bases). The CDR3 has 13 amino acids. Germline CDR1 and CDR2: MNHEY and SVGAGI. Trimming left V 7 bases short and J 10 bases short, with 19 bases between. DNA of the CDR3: TGTGCCAGCATAGGGGGAGCCCCAGGTCTAGCTTTCTTT. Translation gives CASIGGAPGLAFF.

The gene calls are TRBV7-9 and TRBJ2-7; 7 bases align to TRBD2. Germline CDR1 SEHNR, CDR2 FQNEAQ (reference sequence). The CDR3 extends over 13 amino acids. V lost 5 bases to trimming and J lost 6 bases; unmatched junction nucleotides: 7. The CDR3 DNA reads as TGTGCCAGCAGCGCCCCGGCGGGAGCCGAGCAGTACTTC. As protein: CASSAPAGAEQYF. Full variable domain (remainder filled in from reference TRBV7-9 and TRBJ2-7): DTGVSQNPRHKITKRGQNVTFRCDPISEHNRLYWYRQTLGQGPEFLTYFQNEAQLEKSRLLSDRFSAERPKGSFSTLEIQRTEQGDSAMYLCASSAPAGAEQYFGPGTRLTVT.

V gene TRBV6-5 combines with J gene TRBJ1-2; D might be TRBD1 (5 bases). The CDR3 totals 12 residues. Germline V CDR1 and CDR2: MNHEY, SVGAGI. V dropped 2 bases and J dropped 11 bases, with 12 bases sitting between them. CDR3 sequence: CASSYPAGVYTF. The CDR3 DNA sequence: TGTGCCAGCAGTTACCCGGCGGGGGTGTACACCTTC.

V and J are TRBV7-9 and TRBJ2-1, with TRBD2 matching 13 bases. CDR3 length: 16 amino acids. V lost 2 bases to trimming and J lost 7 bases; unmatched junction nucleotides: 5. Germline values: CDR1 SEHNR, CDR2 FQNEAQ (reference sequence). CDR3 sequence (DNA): TGTGCCAGCAGCTTAAGGACTAGCGGGAGCTGGAATGAGCAGTTCTTC. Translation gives CASSLRTSGSWNEQFF.

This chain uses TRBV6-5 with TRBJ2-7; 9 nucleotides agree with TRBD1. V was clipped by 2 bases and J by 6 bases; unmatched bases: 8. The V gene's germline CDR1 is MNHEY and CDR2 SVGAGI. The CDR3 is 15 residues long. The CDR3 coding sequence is TGTGCCAGCAGTTACGGCAGGACAGGGGTTAGCGAGCAGTACTTC. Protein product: CASSYGRTGVSEQYF.

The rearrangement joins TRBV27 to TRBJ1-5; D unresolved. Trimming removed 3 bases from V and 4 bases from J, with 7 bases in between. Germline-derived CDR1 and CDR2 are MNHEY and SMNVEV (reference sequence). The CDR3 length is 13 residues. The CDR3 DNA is TGTGCCAGCAGTTTGACACATAATCAGCCCCAGCATTTT. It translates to CASSLTHNQPQHF.

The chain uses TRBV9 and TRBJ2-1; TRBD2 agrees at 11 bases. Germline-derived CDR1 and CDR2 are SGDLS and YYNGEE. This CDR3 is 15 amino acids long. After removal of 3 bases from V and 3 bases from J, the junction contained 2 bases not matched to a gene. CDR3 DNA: TGTGCCAGCAGCGCGGGACTAGCGGACTACAATGAGCAGTTCTTC. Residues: CASSAGLADYNEQFF.

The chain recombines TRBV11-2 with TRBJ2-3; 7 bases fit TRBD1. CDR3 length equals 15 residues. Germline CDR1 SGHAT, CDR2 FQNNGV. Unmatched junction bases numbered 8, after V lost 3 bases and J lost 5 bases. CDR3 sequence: CASSFNRGKGDTQYF. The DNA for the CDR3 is TGTGCCAGCAGCTTTAACAGGGGCAAAGGAGATACGCAGTATTTT.

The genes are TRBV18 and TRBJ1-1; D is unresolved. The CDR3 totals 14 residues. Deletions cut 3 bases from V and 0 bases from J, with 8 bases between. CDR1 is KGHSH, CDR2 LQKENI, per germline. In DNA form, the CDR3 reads TGTGCCAGCTCACCCACCCAGGTGAACACTGAAGCTTTCTTT. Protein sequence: CASSPTQVNTEAFF.

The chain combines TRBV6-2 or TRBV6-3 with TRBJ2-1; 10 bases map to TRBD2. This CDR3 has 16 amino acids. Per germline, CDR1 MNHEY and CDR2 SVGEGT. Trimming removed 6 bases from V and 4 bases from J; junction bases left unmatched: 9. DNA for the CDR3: TGTGCCAGCAGCCCTGGACTAGCGGAGAATTACAATGAGCAGTTCTTC. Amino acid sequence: CASSPGLAENYNEQFF.

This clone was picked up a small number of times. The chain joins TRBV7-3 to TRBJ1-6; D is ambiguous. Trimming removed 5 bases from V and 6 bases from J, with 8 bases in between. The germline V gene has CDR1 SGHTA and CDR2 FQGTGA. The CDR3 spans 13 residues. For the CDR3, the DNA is TGTGCCAGCAGCCGGGATCTTAATTCACCCCTCCACTTT. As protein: CASSRDLNSPLHF.

CDR3 amino acids: CASSSQGEGYTF. The CDR3 DNA reads as TGTGCCAGCAGCTCCCAGGGGGAAGGCTACACCTTC. V is TRBV6-2 or TRBV6-3 and J is TRBJ1-2, with 7 bases that match TRBD1. The CDR3 runs to 12 residues. Germline assignment: CDR1 MNHEY and CDR2 SVGEGT. V gave up 6 bases and J gave up 8 bases; unmatched junction bases: 6.

Here the CDR3 reads CASSLPGRNEQYF. CDR3 nucleotides: TGTGCCAGCAGTTTACCAGGGAGGAACGAGCAGTACTTC. The chain recombines TRBV28 with TRBJ2-7, with D possibly matching TRBD2 (6 bases). CDR3 size: 13 residues. Germline V lookup: CDR1 MDHEN, CDR2 SYDVKM. V gave up 2 bases and J gave up 5 bases, with 10 bases separating them.

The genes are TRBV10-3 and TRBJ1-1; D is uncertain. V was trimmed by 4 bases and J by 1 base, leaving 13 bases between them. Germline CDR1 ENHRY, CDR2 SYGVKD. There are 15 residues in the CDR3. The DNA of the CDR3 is TGTGCCATCAGTGGGCAGGTAGCGTCGAACACTGAAGCTTTCTTT. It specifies CAISGQVASNTEAFF.

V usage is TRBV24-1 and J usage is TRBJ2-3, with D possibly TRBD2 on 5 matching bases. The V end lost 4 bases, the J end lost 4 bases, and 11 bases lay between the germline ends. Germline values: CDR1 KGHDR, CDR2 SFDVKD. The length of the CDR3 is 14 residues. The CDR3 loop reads CATSDVGRADTQYF. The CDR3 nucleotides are TGTGCCACCAGTGACGTTGGGCGGGCAGATACGCAGTATTTT.

CDR3 sequence: CASSASGGERSPLHF. The CDR3, as DNA: TGTGCCAGCAGCGCCAGCGGTGGGGAGCGGTCACCCCTCCACTTT. This chain joins TRBV7-9 and TRBJ1-6; unclear D gene. Germline V gene data show CDR1 as SEHNR and CDR2 as FQNEAQ (reference sequence). The CDR3 contains 15 residues. Trimming cost V 5 bases and J 10 bases, with 18 bases left between them.

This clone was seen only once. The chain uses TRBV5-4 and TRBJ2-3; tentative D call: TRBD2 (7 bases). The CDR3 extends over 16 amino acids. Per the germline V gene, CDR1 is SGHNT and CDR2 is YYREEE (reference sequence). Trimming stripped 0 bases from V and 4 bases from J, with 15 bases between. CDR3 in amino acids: CASSLGGGAMSDTQYF. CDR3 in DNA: TGTGCCAGCAGCTTGGGAGGGGGGGCCATGTCAGATACGCAGTATTTT.

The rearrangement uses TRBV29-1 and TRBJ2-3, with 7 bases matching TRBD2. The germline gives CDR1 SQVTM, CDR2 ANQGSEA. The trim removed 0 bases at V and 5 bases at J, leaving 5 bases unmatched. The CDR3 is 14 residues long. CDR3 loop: CSVEDRSGGDTQYF. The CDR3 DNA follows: TGCAGCGTTGAAGATCGATCGGGAGGAGATACGCAGTATTTT.